This T cell receptor beta chain appears in the sequencing data of a study of blood T cells in healthy people across ages. Across the study: Template switching retrieved approximately one barcoded beta molecule for each two T cells.

With regard to this clonotype: Its antigen is as yet unknown.

The CDR3 length is 13 residues. Trimming removed 4 bases from V and 7 bases from J, with 11 bases in between. Per germline, CDR1 ENHRY and CDR2 SYGVKD. Study-level findings and limits: Measured against age, TCR beta diversity per million T cells decreased in a roughly linear manner. The long-lived group displayed more naive CD4+ cells, plus higher diversity, than the aged donors did.

Together with a sample-barcoded 5' primer, a J-beta primer mix was included in a second PCR lasting about 6 to 11 cycles. One entry per CDR3 protein results from TCRdb running MiXCR on the 5' RACE reads. The data show under 800,000 distinct CDR3 sequences, with 43% seen just once and more than 20% held by the top ten. The rearrangement uses TRBV10-3 and TRBJ2-1, with D unclear. This clonotype was obtained from a woman aged 55 to 70 in good health. The sample comprised blood. The CDR3 sequence is CAISAEPMNEQFF. The CDR3 region has the DNA TGTGCCATCAGTGCGGAACCCATGAATGAGCAGTTCTTC.